Sequencing of this T cell receptor (beta chain) was carried out in a study of CD8+ T cells in alopecia areata. About the study: The tofacitinib course ran for 6 to 18 months and was followed by 6 months off drug.

Study-level findings and limits: Clonality in lesional scalp, especially alopecia totalis/universalis, exceeded that of normal scalp.

V shed 3 bases and J shed 8 bases, with 16 bases lying between them. Germline V gene sequence: CDR1 MGHRA, CDR2 YSYEKL. The CDR3 loop spans 15 amino acids. TCR sequencing used cDNA made by reverse transcription of extracted RNA. The protocol was immunoSEQ multiplex PCR, while the TCRdb copy is restricted to in-frame clones and leaves out a portion. Here the sample spans tens of thousands of clones, roughly 57% being singletons. This clone has only a few counts. Its antigen is undetermined. Peripheral blood and lesional scalp punch biopsies came from alopecia areata patients. Sequenced material: CD8+ T cells sorted from blood, taken at week 0. V is TRBV4-1 and J is TRBJ2-2, with TRBD1 as a possible D gene (6 bases). This receptor was obtained from a human donor with alopecia areata. DNA of the CDR3: TGCGCCAGCAGCCACGGGGATTTCAGGGGAGGGGAGCTGTTTTTT. It translates to CASSHGDFRGGELFF.